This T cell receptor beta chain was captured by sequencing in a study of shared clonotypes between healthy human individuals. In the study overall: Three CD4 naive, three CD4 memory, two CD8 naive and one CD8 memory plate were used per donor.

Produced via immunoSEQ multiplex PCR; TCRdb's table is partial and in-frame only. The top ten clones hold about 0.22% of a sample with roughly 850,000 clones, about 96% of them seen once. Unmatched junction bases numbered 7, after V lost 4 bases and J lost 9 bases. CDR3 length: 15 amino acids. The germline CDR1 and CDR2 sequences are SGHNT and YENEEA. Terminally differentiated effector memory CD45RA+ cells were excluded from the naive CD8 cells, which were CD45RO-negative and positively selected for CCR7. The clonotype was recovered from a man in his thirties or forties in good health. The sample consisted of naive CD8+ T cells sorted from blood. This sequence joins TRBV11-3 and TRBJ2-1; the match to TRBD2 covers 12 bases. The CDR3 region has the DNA TGTGCCAGCAGCTCCGGACTAGCGGGATCGGTTGAGCAGTTCTTC. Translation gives CASSSGLAGSVEQFF.